This entry lists 14 T cell receptor beta chains sequenced from one sample in a study of cytomegalovirus exposure and HLA in healthy donors. With 60 Vbeta and 13 Jbeta primers, the PCR was carried out. Some clones are missing from TCRdb's copy, which holds only in-frame ones; the method was immunoSEQ multiplex PCR. The sample lists about 160,000 clones, around 83% occurring once. Sequencing used PBMCs. The receptors were gathered from a young man in good health and CMV-seropositive.

Only one count was recorded for this clone. The chain links TRBV9 to TRBJ2-3, with TRBD2 matching over 9 bases. Germline loops: CDR1 SGDLS, CDR2 YYNGEE. The V and J ends lost 3 bases and 0 bases, in that order; junction bases with no gene match: 2. CDR3 length equals 15 residues. CDR3 DNA: TGTGCCAGCAGCGCAGCGGGGGGAAGCACAGATACGCAGTATTTT. Residues: CASSAAGGSTDTQYF.

The V gene is TRBV4-3, the J gene TRBJ1-3; perhaps TRBD1 as D (6 bases). Germline V gene data show CDR1 as LGHNA and CDR2 as YSLEER. The V and J ends lost 0 bases and 1 base respectively, with 25 bases between them. The CDR3 contains 21 residues. Written as DNA, the CDR3 is TGCGCCAGCAGCCAAGAACGGACAGTACCCAGTGGACTCGGTTCTGGAAACACCATATATTTT. Encoded protein: CASSQERTVPSGLGSGNTIYF.

This clone was detected only a few times. The chain uses TRBV6-5 and TRBJ2-2; D not certain. The CDR3 totals 14 residues. Trimming shortened V by 1 base and J by 5 bases, and 8 bases separated the two germline ends. CDR1 and CDR2 (germline): MNHEY, SVGAGI. This chain's CDR3 is CASSYYSETGELFF. DNA of the CDR3: TGTGCCAGCAGTTACTACAGTGAGACCGGGGAGCTGTTTTTT.

The V and J genes are TRBV19 and TRBJ2-5; D is undetermined. The germline V gene has CDR1 LNHDA and CDR2 SQIVND (reference sequence). The V end was cut by 6 bases, the J end by 3 bases, with 5 bases between. The CDR3 contains 11 residues. DNA for the CDR3: TGTGCCAGTAGCGTAGAAGAGACCCAGTACTTC. Translation gives CASSVEETQYF.

On this clone: One end of the junction varies from germline; a read error may be responsible. This chain uses TRBV4-1 with TRBJ2-4; D call uncertain. CDR3 size: 10 residues. The germline gives CDR1 MGHRA, CDR2 YSYEKL. This CDR3 reads CASTSNSQYF. CDR3 sequence (DNA): TGCGCCAGCACGTCAAACAGTCAGTACTTC.

There are a few counts of this clone. The genes are TRBV6-6 and TRBJ2-7, with 8 bases identical to TRBD1. CDR1 and CDR2 from the germline V gene are MNHNY and SVGAGI (reference sequence). This CDR3 comprises 13 residues. The trim removed 7 bases at V and 6 bases at J, leaving 8 bases unmatched. Here the CDR3 reads CASNLGTGREQYF. The CDR3 DNA reads TGTGCCAGCAACCTAGGGACAGGCCGCGAGCAGTACTTC.

This clone was seen more than once but under ten times. The chain has TRBV7-3 and TRBJ1-6, with a weak D call TRBD1 (6 bases). Trimming took 4 bases from V and 8 from J, leaving 15 bases between them. CDR3 length equals 15 residues. Germline V gene lookup returns CDR1 SGHTA and CDR2 FQGTGA. CDR3 region: CASSSGQPGDSPLHF. The CDR3, as DNA: TGTGCCAGCAGCTCGGGACAACCCGGGGATTCACCCCTCCACTTT.

The chain employs TRBV5-1 and TRBJ1-1; D may be TRBD1 (5 bases). From germline, CDR1 is SGHRS and CDR2 YFSETQ. This CDR3 comprises 17 residues. Trimming took off 4 bases at V and 4 bases at J, with 23 bases between the two ends. This CDR3 is CASSPFREEGRSTEAFF. CDR3 DNA sequence: TGCGCCAGCAGCCCCTTTCGGGAAGAGGGGAGGAGCACTGAAGCTTTCTTT.

The chain has TRBV30 and TRBJ1-2; perhaps TRBD1 as D (5 bases). The V end lost 5 bases, the J end lost 2 bases, and 18 bases lay between the germline ends. Germline V gene data show CDR1 as GTSNPN and CDR2 as SVGIG (reference sequence). The length of the CDR3 is 15 residues. The CDR3 reads CAWGSPDRPNYGYTF. The CDR3 DNA is TGTGCCTGGGGGTCTCCCGACAGACCAAACTATGGCTACACCTTC.

The gene calls are TRBV6-6 and TRBJ2-7, with 7 bases that match TRBD1. The CDR3 has 12 residues. Germline CDR1 reads MNHNY; CDR2 reads SVGAGI (reference sequence). The trim removed 5 bases at V and 12 bases at J, leaving 10 bases unmatched. The CDR3 protein is CASSQTTGTAYF. Here the CDR3 DNA reads TGTGCCAGCAGTCAAACAACCGGGACAGCGTACTTC.

Here the CDR3 DNA reads TGTGCCATACAGGGGGCCGGGAACACCATATATTTT. This codes for CAIQGAGNTIYF. The chain recombines TRBV10-3 with TRBJ1-3, with 9 positions matching TRBD1. This CDR3 is built from 12 residues. The germline gives CDR1 ENHRY, CDR2 SYGVKD. Trimming cost V 9 bases and J 7 bases; bases outside gene matches: 4.

The chain employs TRBV25-1 and TRBJ1-3; D is undetermined. The CDR3 has 12 amino acids. V lost 9 bases and J 0 bases, leaving 6 bases between the germline ends. Germline assignment: CDR1 MGHDK and CDR2 SYGVNS. The CDR3 reads CASSFSGNTIYF. CDR3 sequence (DNA): TGTGCCAGTTCCTTCTCTGGAAACACCATATATTTT.

The V gene is TRBV15, the J gene TRBJ1-1, with no clear D. This CDR3 region has 13 residues. CDR1 LNHNV and CDR2 YYDKDF come from the germline V gene (reference sequence). V was clipped by 9 bases and J by 2 bases, with 13 bases between them. The CDR3 DNA is TGTGCCACTCTACAGCAAGACAACACTGAAGCTTTCTTT. This encodes CATLQQDNTEAFF.

This clone was found a few times. The rearrangement links TRBV4-2 to TRBJ2-7, with D possibly matching TRBD1 (5 bases). With 0 bases removed from V and 1 base from J, the gap between germline ends came to 10 bases. CDR1 and CDR2 (germline): LGHNA, YNFKEQ. The length of the CDR3 is 15 residues. The CDR3 nucleotides read TGTGCCAGCAGCCAAGACCAGGGAACATCCTACGAGCAGTACTTC. As protein: CASSQDQGTSYEQYF.